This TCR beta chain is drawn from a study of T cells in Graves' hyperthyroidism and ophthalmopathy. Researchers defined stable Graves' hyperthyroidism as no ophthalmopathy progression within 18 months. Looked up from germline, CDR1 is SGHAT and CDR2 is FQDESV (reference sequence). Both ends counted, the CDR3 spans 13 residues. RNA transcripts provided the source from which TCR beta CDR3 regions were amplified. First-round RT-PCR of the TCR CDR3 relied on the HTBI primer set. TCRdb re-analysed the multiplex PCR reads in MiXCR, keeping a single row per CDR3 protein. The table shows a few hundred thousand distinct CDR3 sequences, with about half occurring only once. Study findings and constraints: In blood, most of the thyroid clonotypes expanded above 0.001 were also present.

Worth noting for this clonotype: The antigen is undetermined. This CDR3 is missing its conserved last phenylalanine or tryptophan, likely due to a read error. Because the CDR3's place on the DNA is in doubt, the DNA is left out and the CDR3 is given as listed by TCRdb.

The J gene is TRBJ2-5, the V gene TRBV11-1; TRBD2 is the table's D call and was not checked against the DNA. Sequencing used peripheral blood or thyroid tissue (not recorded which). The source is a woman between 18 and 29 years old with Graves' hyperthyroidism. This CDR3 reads CAAGGSYGYTFGS.